Presented here are 17 T cell receptor beta chains from one specimen sequenced in a study of T cell repertoires in cytomegalovirus infection. TCRdb fed the reads into MiXCR, producing one record per CDR3 protein. Among nearly 550,000 distinct CDR3 sequences listed, 16% were seen once. The sequenced material came from CD8+ T cells from PBMCs. Receptor source: a human donor in good health (CMV status not recorded). Some clones in this sample may be carry-over from other donors' samples.

This clonotype has a handful of counts. This chain joins TRBV4-1 and TRBJ2-3, with no clear D. The germline CDR1 and CDR2 sequences are MGHRA and YSYEKL. V was trimmed by 2 bases and J by 1 base, leaving 10 bases between them. This CDR3 is 15 amino acids long. This CDR3 is CASSQTGRGTDTQYF. In DNA form, the CDR3 reads TGCGCCAGCAGCCAAACTGGTAGGGGCACAGATACGCAGTATTTT.

This clonotype appeared many times. The gene calls are TRBV11-1 and TRBJ2-3; 9 positions match TRBD2. Germline V gene data show CDR1 as SGHAT and CDR2 as FQDESV (reference sequence). The V and J ends lost 5 bases and 4 bases, in that order; junction bases with no gene match: 10. The CDR3 has 16 residues. CDR3 bases: TGTGCCAGCAGCCTAGGGACTAGCTGGAGCTCAGATACGCAGTATTTT. Its protein product is CASSLGTSWSSDTQYF.

The chain links TRBV5-5 to TRBJ2-5; tentative D call: TRBD1 (6 bases). Germline lookup yields CDR1 SGHKS and CDR2 YYEKEE (reference sequence). Trimming left V 3 bases short and J 0 bases short, with 15 bases between. This CDR3 is built from 16 residues. The CDR3 coding sequence is TGTGCCAGCAGCTCGCCACACAGGGAAAACCAAGAGACCCAGTACTTC. Translated, it gives CASSSPHRENQETQYF.

This clonotype was seen more than once but under ten times. This chain joins TRBV2 and TRBJ1-4; D is perhaps TRBD1 (5 bases). The CDR3 runs 18 residues. Trimming left V 8 bases short and J 6 bases short, with 28 bases between. The V gene's germline CDR1 is SNHLY and CDR2 FYNNEI. In DNA, the CDR3 is TGTGCCAGCTTTTGGAGGGGAAGGGACCAGAGGATCGATGAAAAACTGTTTTTT. It yields the protein CASFWRGRDQRIDEKLFF.

The chain links TRBV27 to TRBJ2-2; 7 bases are shared with TRBD1. This CDR3 is 14 amino acids long. V lost 6 bases and J lost 6; bases outside the gene matches: 7. Per the germline V gene, CDR1 is MNHEY and CDR2 is SMNVEV (reference sequence). CDR3 sequence reads: CASSRDREAGELFF. CDR3 DNA: TGTGCCAGCAGCCGCGACAGGGAAGCCGGGGAGCTGTTTTTT.

The chain recombines TRBV11-1 with TRBJ2-1, with unresolved D. V was trimmed by 5 bases and J by 1 base, leaving 15 bases between them. The length of the CDR3 is 16 residues. The germline gives CDR1 SGHAT, CDR2 FQDESV (reference sequence). For the CDR3, the DNA is TGTGCCAGCAGCCAAGGGCGACGCTTATCCTACAATGAGCAGTTCTTC. This translates into CASSQGRRLSYNEQFF.

This clonotype was counted ten times or more. The rearrangement joins TRBV28 to TRBJ1-5, with TRBD1 matching over 7 bases. V dropped 3 bases and J dropped 0; count of bases not matched to a gene: 5. The CDR3 sequence is 16 residues long. Germline-derived CDR1 and CDR2 are MDHEN and SYDVKM. The CDR3 DNA follows: TGTGCCAGCAGTTTGGACAGGACTTATAGCAATCAGCCCCAGCATTTT. Its protein is CASSLDRTYSNQPQHF.

This clonotype was seen a few times. The rearrangement links TRBV6-6 to TRBJ2-1; unclear D gene. Trimming took 5 bases from V and 8 from J, leaving 10 bases between them. Germline loops: CDR1 MNHNY, CDR2 SVGAGI (reference sequence). The CDR3 has 12 amino acids. The CDR3 loop reads CASSTRPDEQFF. CDR3 coding DNA: TGTGCCAGCAGTACCCGGCCGGATGAGCAGTTCTTC.

This clonotype was detected many times. The rearrangement links TRBV7-9 to TRBJ1-1; D uncertain. The CDR3 spans 13 residues. The germline CDR1 and CDR2 sequences are SEHNR and FQNEAQ (reference sequence). The V gene lost 4 bases and the J gene lost 1 base, with 7 bases spanning the gap. The CDR3 DNA sequence: TGTGCCAGCAGCTCGAATGAGAACACTGAAGCTTTCTTT. Translation: CASSSNENTEAFF.

This clonotype has at least ten counts. The J gene is TRBJ1-1, the V gene TRBV19; tentative D call: TRBD1 (5 bases). The CDR3 length is 11 residues. Germline V gives CDR1 LNHDA, CDR2 SQIVND (reference sequence). V was clipped by 6 bases and J by 6 bases, with 8 bases between them. CDR3 amino acids: CASRWGAEAFF. The CDR3 nucleotides are TGTGCCAGTAGATGGGGGGCTGAAGCTTTCTTT.

The table lists this clonotype with many counts. The chain is built from TRBV11-2 and TRBJ1-1; D is possibly TRBD1 (5 bases). Germline lookup yields CDR1 SGHAT and CDR2 FQNNGV. Trimming stripped 5 bases from V and 2 bases from J, with 15 bases between. This CDR3 region has 15 residues. The chain's CDR3 is CASSPSGGLNTEAFF. The CDR3 DNA reads TGTGCCAGCAGCCCCAGCGGGGGACTTAACACTGAAGCTTTCTTT. Full variable domain (remainder filled in from reference TRBV11-2 and TRBJ1-1): EAGVAQSPRYKIIEKRQSVAFWCNPISGHATLYWYQQILGQGPKLLIQFQNNGVVDDSQLPKDRFSAERLKGVDSTLKIQPAKLEDSAVYLCASSPSGGLNTEAFFGQGTRLTVV.

This clonotype appeared a few times. The chain recombines TRBV6-1 with TRBJ2-7, with TRBD1 matching over 7 bases. J lost 4 bases, V lost 5 bases, and 8 bases had no gene match. Germline CDR1 and CDR2: MNHNS and SASEGT. The CDR3 extends over 14 amino acids. The CDR3: CASSKRQGFYEQYF. The CDR3 region has the DNA TGTGCCAGCAGTAAGAGACAGGGTTTTTACGAGCAGTACTTC.

In its sample, this clonotype was seen a few times. The J gene is TRBJ2-7, the V gene TRBV15; D is unresolved. V lost 3 bases and J 0 bases, leaving 9 bases between the germline ends. Germline values: CDR1 LNHNV, CDR2 YYDKDF (reference sequence). The CDR3 consists of 14 residues. Here the CDR3 reads CATSRALDSYEQYF. CDR3 bases: TGTGCCACCAGCAGGGCCCTAGACTCCTACGAGCAGTACTTC.

The chain recombines TRBV6-6 with TRBJ2-5; possible D gene TRBD2, 6 bases. There are 15 residues in the CDR3. V was trimmed by 0 bases and J by 4 bases, leaving 12 bases between them. In germline, CDR1 is MNHNY, CDR2 SVGAGI (reference sequence). In DNA form, the CDR3 reads TGTGCCAGCAGTTACTCCCTGACTAGGGGAGAGACCCAGTACTTC. This gives the protein CASSYSLTRGETQYF.

This clonotype was seen at least ten times. The chain recombines TRBV7-9 with TRBJ2-1; a possible D gene is TRBD2 (5 bases). The CDR3 has 14 amino acids. Germline assignment: CDR1 SEHNR and CDR2 FQNEAQ (reference sequence). V lost 6 bases to trimming and J lost 9 bases, with 18 bases between them. The CDR3 loop is CASSHTRRSGEQFF. CDR3 DNA: TGTGCCAGCAGTCACACCAGGAGGAGCGGTGAGCAGTTCTTC.

In its sample, this clonotype was seen many times. The CDR3 is CASSLLVGRDEQFF. The CDR3 nucleotides read TGTGCCAGCAGCTTACTTGTCGGGCGCGATGAGCAGTTCTTC. This chain connects TRBV7-3 to TRBJ2-1; D remains unclear. CDR3 length: 14 residues. Germline V lookup: CDR1 SGHTA, CDR2 FQGTGA. Between the trimmed V and J ends, which lost 2 bases and 8 bases, there was a span of 13 bases.

This clonotype showed up many times. The chain recombines TRBV27 with TRBJ1-2; the D gene is possibly TRBD1 (5 bases). The CDR3 totals 15 residues. From germline, CDR1 is MNHEY and CDR2 SMNVEV (reference sequence). Trimming removed 4 bases at V and 0 bases at J, with 12 bases between. The DNA for the CDR3 is TGTGCCAGCAGTTCTCATTTGGGGGCTAACTATGGCTACACCTTC. Amino acid sequence: CASSSHLGANYGYTF.